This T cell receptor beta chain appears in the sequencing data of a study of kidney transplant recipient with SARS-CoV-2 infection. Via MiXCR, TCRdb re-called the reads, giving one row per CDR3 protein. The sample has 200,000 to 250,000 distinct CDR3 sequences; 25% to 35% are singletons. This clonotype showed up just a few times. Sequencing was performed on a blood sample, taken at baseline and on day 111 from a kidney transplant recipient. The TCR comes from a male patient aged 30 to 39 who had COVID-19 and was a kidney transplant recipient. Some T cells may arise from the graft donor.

The CDR3 loop reads CASTPGWFYNEQFF. DNA of the CDR3: TGTGCCAGCACCCCAGGGTGGTTTTACAATGAGCAGTTCTTC. The chain recombines TRBV6-2 or TRBV6-3 with TRBJ2-1; tentatively, D is TRBD1 (5 bases). The CDR3 has 14 residues. Germline V gives CDR1 MNHEY, CDR2 SVGEGT. Trimming took off 7 bases at V and 4 bases at J, with 14 bases between the two ends.